The 2 T cell receptor beta chains in this list originate from one sample, sequenced in a study of early T cells in non-severe SARS-CoV-2 infection (dated by TCRdb to the early 2020s). Libraries were constructed by 5' RACE. Instrument on record: NextSeq 500. TCRdb handled the public reads itself, with Q25 trimming in fastp and clone calling in MiXCR, and kept productive beta chains. Rows with a matching CDR3 protein are joined into one entry that keeps the most common DNA and genes. The sample records some 32,000 distinct CDR3 sequences, about 3.8% of which are singletons. The top ten constitute around 8.2% of the sample. The specimen sequenced was whole blood. The origin of the receptors is an adult who was a healthcare worker with PCR-confirmed SARS-CoV-2 infection or an uninfected control (not recorded which).

This clonotype was recorded many times. V and J are TRBV6-1 and TRBJ2-3; D possibly corresponds to TRBD2 (5 bases). This CDR3 contains 15 residues. Trimming pared 5 bases from V and 5 bases from J, leaving 17 bases between. The germline gives CDR1 MNHNS, CDR2 SASEGT. CDR3 DNA: TGTGCCAGCAGTACTTCAGAGCGGTCCTTAGATACGCAGTATTTT. Residues: CASSTSERSLDTQYF.

In its sample, this clonotype was seen many times. The chain couples TRBV7-2 to TRBJ1-1; perhaps TRBD1 as D (5 bases). The germline CDR1 and CDR2 sequences are SGHTA and FQGNSA. The CDR3 spans 14 residues. V dropped 6 bases and J dropped 7 bases, with 18 bases sitting between them. CDR3 in amino acids: CASRANSRTLEAFF. In DNA, the CDR3 is TGTGCCAGCAGGGCGAACTCTAGGACACTTGAAGCTTTCTTT. Based on the CDR3 plus reference TRBV7-2 and TRBJ1-1, the full variable domain is GAGVSQSPSNKVTEKGKDVELRCDPISGHTALYWYRQSLGQGLEFLIYFQGNSAPDKSGLPSDRFSAERTGGSVSTLTIQRTQQEDSAVYLCASRANSRTLEAFFGQGTRLTVV.